This T cell receptor beta chain appears in the sequencing data of a study of blood T cell repertoires in COVID-19. Study context: Whether acute or convalescent, the COVID-19 samples came from the United States, Italy and Spain. T cells, B-cell-depleted T cells, or PBMCs provided the cDNA or gDNA that served as material.

This clone was counted a few times. Per the authors' pipeline: Reference gene primer amplification gave nucleated cell count estimates. Repertoires were generated with immunoSEQ multiplex PCR, while TCRdb's copy carries only in-frame clones and drops some. D and trimming were read from the DNA, whereas the V and J calls and clone size are those reported in that table. The sample lists 110,000 to 150,000 clones, approximately 73% occurring once. The CDR3 runs to 15 residues. With V trimmed by 5 bases and J by 0 bases, 3 bases remained unmatched. Germline CDR1 MDHEN, CDR2 SYDVKM. Source material: peripheral blood. The rearrangement uses TRBV28 and TRBJ2-1, with TRBD1 matching 8 bases. This clonotype was sampled from a man in his sixties with acute or convalescent COVID-19. In DNA, the CDR3 is TGTGCCAGCAGTCGGACAGGGCGCTCCTACAATGAGCAGTTCTTC. As protein: CASSRTGRSYNEQFF.